This T cell receptor (beta chain) was identified in a study of blood T cell repertoires in COVID-19. Study-wide context: Acute and convalescent COVID-19 specimens originated in the United States, Italy and Spain. Nucleic acid was either cDNA or gDNA, and it came from T cells, B-cell-depleted T cells, or PBMCs.

With 6 bases removed from V and 4 bases from J, the gap between germline ends came to 10 bases. Germline CDR1 and CDR2: KGHSH and LQKENI. The CDR3 spans 13 residues. Authors' analysis steps: How many nucleated cells were present was estimated from reference gene primer amplification. TCRdb's copy holds only in-frame clones and misses some; the assay was immunoSEQ multiplex PCR. Clone size and V and J calls were adopted from that table, with D and trimming inferred from the DNA. The data show roughly 200,000 clones, approximately 85% seen once. The clonotype comes from a woman in her fifties or sixties with acute or convalescent COVID-19. The sequencing input was peripheral blood. The chain combines TRBV18 with TRBJ2-1, with D perhaps matching TRBD2 (5 bases). The CDR3 bases are TGTGCCAGCTCTACCCGAGGGTACAATGAGCAGTTCTTC. As protein: CASSTRGYNEQFF. The full variable domain, in which reference TRBV18 and TRBJ2-1 provide the parts outside the CDR3, is NAGVMQNPRHLVRRRGQEARLRCSPMKGHSHVYWYRQLPEEGLKFMVYLQKENIIDESGMPKERFSAEFPKEGPSILRIQQVVRGDSAAYFCASSTRGYNEQFFGPGTRLTVL.